Below are 6 T cell receptor beta chains sequenced from a single sample in a study of cytomegalovirus exposure and HLA in healthy donors. The PCR was carried out with 60 Vbeta primers and 13 Jbeta primers. Assay: immunoSEQ multiplex PCR; the TCRdb copy retains only in-frame clones and omits some. The sample includes around 120,000 clones, over 70% of them seen just once. The sequencing sample was made of PBMCs. Every receptor here comes from a woman aged 18-29 years in good health and CMV-seronegative.

The V call is TRBV30, the J call TRBJ1-2; D unresolved. Per germline, CDR1 GTSNPN and CDR2 SVGIG (reference sequence). CDR3 length: 11 residues. V dropped 0 bases and J dropped 7 bases, with 6 bases sitting between them. The CDR3 here is CAWSVLVGYTF. The CDR3 nucleotides read TGTGCCTGGAGTGTACTCGTTGGCTACACCTTC.

V usage is TRBV6-5 and J usage is TRBJ2-1, with 7 positions matching TRBD1. The ends lost 6 bases at V and 8 bases at J; junction bases unmatched: 13. Germline CDR1 and CDR2: MNHEY and SVGAGI. CDR3 length: 15 amino acids. CDR3 region: CASSTDREELDEQFF. Here the CDR3 DNA reads TGTGCCAGCAGCACCGACAGGGAAGAATTAGATGAGCAGTTCTTC.

The chain is built from TRBV6-6 and TRBJ1-1; a weak D match, TRBD1 (5 bases). Germline V lookup: CDR1 MNHNY, CDR2 SVGAGI (reference sequence). The CDR3 loop spans 11 amino acids. V was clipped by 6 bases and J by 11 bases, with 13 bases between them. This chain's CDR3 is CASSGTTYAFF. The CDR3 nucleotides read TGTGCCAGCAGCGGGACTACGTACGCTTTCTTT.

The J gene is TRBJ1-2, the V gene TRBV5-1; 12 nucleotides align to TRBD1. J gave up 4 bases and V 7 bases, and 5 bases lay outside the gene matches. Germline V lookup: CDR1 SGHRS, CDR2 YFSETQ. This CDR3 is built from 14 residues. Here the CDR3 reads CASGTGGVSYGYTF. Here the CDR3 DNA reads TGCGCCAGCGGGACAGGGGGCGTCTCCTATGGCTACACCTTC.

The rearrangement links TRBV9 to TRBJ2-7, with a possible D match to TRBD1 (6 bases). Per the germline V gene, CDR1 is SGDLS and CDR2 is YYNGEE. The V end lost 3 bases, the J end lost 0 bases, and 16 bases lay between the germline ends. The CDR3 length is 16 residues. The CDR3 DNA reads TGTGCCAGCAGCGGTGAATCAGGGGCTCCCTCCTACGAGCAGTACTTC. This encodes CASSGESGAPSYEQYF. Supplemented by reference TRBV9 and TRBJ2-7, the full variable domain reads DSGVTQTPKHLITATGQRVTLRCSPRSGDLSVYWYQQSLDQGLQFLIQYYNGEERAKGNILERFSAQQFPDLHSELNLSSLELGDSALYFCASSGESGAPSYEQYFGPGTRLTVT.

CDR3 DNA sequence: TGTGCCAGCAGCCCGGGACAGGGCTACAATGAGCAGTTCTTC. Translated, it gives CASSPGQGYNEQFF. The J gene is TRBJ2-1, the V gene TRBV27; 9 nucleotides agree with TRBD1. The CDR3 is made up of 14 amino acids. V was pared by 6 bases and J by 3 bases, with 3 bases of the junction left unmatched. The germline V gene has CDR1 MNHEY and CDR2 SMNVEV (reference sequence).